This TCR beta chain was sequenced during a study of T cells in Graves' hyperthyroidism and ophthalmopathy. Study conclusions and caveats: Most thyroid clonotypes with frequency above 0.001 were detected in blood. Ophthalmopathy cases were set apart from stable hyperthyroidism by a 13 V-J model.

It was uncontrolled infection, other autoimmune disease, pregnancy or lactation that excluded patients. Each diagnosis was grounded in clinical symptoms, serum thyroxine and TRAb, thyroid ultrasound, and orbital computed tomography. Germline V lookup: CDR1 SGHKS, CDR2 YYEKEE (reference sequence). The CDR3 runs 14 residues. Notes on this clonotype: The target antigen is unknown. It may be a read error: a sequence one base away is much more abundant.

TCR beta CDR3 region amplification was performed from RNA transcripts. Researchers ran a first-round RT-PCR on the TCR CDR3 using the HTBI primer set. TCRdb called the multiplex PCR reads again in MiXCR, with one record for every CDR3 protein. The table shows 490,000 or so distinct CDR3 sequences, with 40% to 55% occurring only once. This receptor was identified in an adult woman with Graves' disease, either hyperthyroidism or ophthalmopathy (not recorded which). The sample consisted of peripheral blood or thyroid tissue (not recorded which). The chain joins TRBV5-5 to TRBJ1-5; 9 bases are shared with TRBD1. The CDR3 nucleotides are TGTGCCAGCAGGTTGGGACAGGGAGGTCATCCCCAGCATTTT. Encoded protein: CASRLGQGGHPQHF. Together with reference TRBV5-5 and TRBJ1-5, the CDR3 gives the full variable domain: DAGVTQSPTHLIKTRGQQVTLRCSPISGHKSVSWYQQVLGQGPQFIFQYYEKEERGRGNFPDRFSARQFPNYSSELNVNALLLGDSALYLCASRLGQGGHPQHFGDGTRLSIL.